This section outlines one T cell receptor (beta chain) sequence together with its context. Its antigen is currently unknown. The data stem from a study of T cell repertoires in cytomegalovirus infection. TCRdb re-called the reads through MiXCR, storing one row per CDR3 protein. Seen here are 200,000 or so distinct CDR3 sequences, 35% to 40% observed once, and the top ten hold more than 50%. Findings and caveats of the study: The study found HLA-C-restricted CMV-specific TCR beta clonotypes dominating the ex vivo response. Carriage of CMV together with the relevant HLA was identifiable through cumulative public TCR beta family frequency.

Looked up from germline, CDR1 is MNHGY and CDR2 is SAAAGT. With V trimmed by 7 bases and J by 2 bases, 13 bases remained unmatched. The CDR3 consists of 16 residues. The sequence was collected from a human donor in good health (CMV status not recorded). Some clones in this sample may be carry-over from other donors' samples. The chain has TRBV6-8 and TRBJ2-7, with 8 bases aligning to TRBD2. The sample was CD8+ T cells from cultured PBMCs, taken from culture after CMV antigen stimulation. The CDR3 sequence: CASTPGPGGSTYEQYF. The CDR3 nucleotides read TGTGCCAGCACCCCCGGCCCGGGGGGGTCTACCTACGAGCAGTACTTC.